Listed here are 21 T cell receptor beta chains from one sample, sequenced in a study of cytomegalovirus exposure and HLA in healthy donors. The primer mix had 60 Vbeta and 13 Jbeta primers. The data were produced by immunoSEQ multiplex PCR, yet TCRdb's version contains in-frame clones alone and is incomplete. This table has just under 250,000 clones, 82% appearing once. The sequencing sample was made of PBMCs. These receptors were collected from a woman in her thirties or forties in good health and CMV-seropositive.

CDR3 nucleotide sequence: TGTGCCAGCAGCTCCCAGAACTATGGCTACACCTTC. As protein: CASSSQNYGYTF. The chain links TRBV5-4 to TRBJ1-2; unclear D gene. The CDR3 sequence is 12 residues long. CDR1 is SGHNT and CDR2 is YYREEE in the germline V gene (reference sequence). The V and J ends lost 3 bases and 2 bases respectively, with 5 bases between them. The variable domain in full, with the rest retrieved from reference TRBV5-4 and TRBJ1-2, is ETGVTQSPTHLIKTRGQQVTLRCSSQSGHNTVSWYQQALGQGPQFIFQYYREEENGRGNFPPRFSGLQFPNYSSELNVNALELDDSALYLCASSSQNYGYTFGSGTRLTVV.

The DNA for the CDR3 is TGTGCCAGCAGCTACGGGGGGGGAACAGCCCTTACTTTAGAGCAGTACTTC. Translated: CASSYGGGTALTLEQYF. The chain recombines TRBV11-2 with TRBJ2-7; 8 positions match TRBD2. J gave up 7 bases and V 4 bases, and 18 bases lay outside the gene matches. Germline CDR1 SGHAT, CDR2 FQNNGV. This CDR3 region has 17 residues.

This clone is a singleton in its sample. The V call is TRBV7-6, the J call TRBJ2-5; weak D call: TRBD1 (6 bases). The closer fit of TRBJ2-7 to the DNA end suggests the J call may be wrong. Germline CDR1 reads SGHVS; CDR2 reads FNYEAQ. This CDR3 has 16 amino acids. CDR3 in amino acids: CASSSLLGTPYYEQYF. CDR3 DNA: TGTGCCAGCAGCTCCCTGCTCGGGACACCCTACTACGAGCAGTACTTC.

In this sample, this clone turned up a few times. The chain employs TRBV7-9 and TRBJ2-7; perhaps TRBD1 as D (5 bases). Per the germline V gene, CDR1 is SEHNR and CDR2 is FQNEAQ (reference sequence). Trimming cost V 1 base and J 3 bases, with 13 bases left between them. The CDR3 consists of 15 residues. The DNA for the CDR3 is TGTGCCAGCAGCTTAGGCACAGGCCGAATCTACGAGCAGTACTTC. This sequence encodes CASSLGTGRIYEQYF.

This chain connects TRBV5-1 to TRBJ1-1, with D possibly matching TRBD1 (5 bases). The CDR3 has 13 amino acids. Germline CDR1 reads SGHRS; CDR2 reads YFSETQ. V lost 2 bases and J 4 bases, leaving 9 bases between the germline ends. The CDR3 DNA follows: TGCGCCAGCAGCTTAGACAGCATCACTGAAGCTTTCTTT. It translates to CASSLDSITEAFF. Together with reference TRBV5-1 and TRBJ1-1, the CDR3 gives the full variable domain: KAGVTQTPRYLIKTRGQQVTLSCSPISGHRSVSWYQQTPGQGLQFLFEYFSETQRNKGNFPGRFSGRQFSNSRSEMNVSTLELGDSALYLCASSLDSITEAFFGQGTRLTVV.

The chain combines TRBV27 with TRBJ2-2; TRBD1 is a possible D gene (6 bases). Germline lookup yields CDR1 MNHEY and CDR2 SMNVEV (reference sequence). The CDR3 is made up of 17 amino acids. V lost 2 bases to trimming and J lost 3 bases, with 16 bases between them. In DNA form, the CDR3 reads TGTGCCAGCAGTTTAAGAACGCCGACAGGATACACCGGGGAGCTGTTTTTT. Translation: CASSLRTPTGYTGELFF.

The rearrangement joins TRBV5-1 to TRBJ2-7, with TRBD1 matching 10 bases. Losses at the gene ends were 1 base for V and 4 bases for J; bases not matched to a gene: 5. CDR3 length: 15 residues. The germline V gene encodes CDR1 SGHRS and CDR2 YFSETQ. CDR3 sequence: CASSLRQGAGYEQYF. The CDR3 coding sequence is TGCGCCAGCAGCTTGCGACAGGGGGCGGGTTACGAGCAGTACTTC.

The V call is TRBV19, the J call TRBJ2-1; the match to TRBD2 covers 8 bases. CDR1 and CDR2 (germline): LNHDA, SQIVND (reference sequence). The CDR3 totals 15 residues. V was clipped by 7 bases and J by 8 bases; unmatched bases: 13. CDR3: CASTRTGAGVHEQFF. The CDR3 DNA is TGTGCCAGTACCCGGACGGGAGCGGGAGTCCATGAGCAGTTCTTC.

The chain combines TRBV30 with TRBJ2-7; 11 nucleotides match TRBD1. The CDR3 totals 13 residues. CDR1 is GTSNPN and CDR2 is SVGIG in the germline V gene (reference sequence). V was clipped by 4 bases and J by 4 bases; unmatched bases: 3. In nucleotides, the CDR3 is TGTGCCTGGACAGGGACAGGGGGGTACGAGCAGTACTTC. As protein: CAWTGTGGYEQYF. The complete variable domain, with remaining parts taken from reference TRBV30 and TRBJ2-7, reads SQTIHQWPATLVQPVGSPLSLECTVEGTSNPNLYWYRQAAGRGLQLLFYSVGIGQISSEVPQNLSASRPQDRQFILSSKKLLLSDSGFYLCAWTGTGGYEQYFGPGTRLTVT.

The chain carries TRBV6-5 and TRBJ2-3; a weak D match, TRBD1 (6 bases). V was trimmed by 5 bases and J by 5 bases, leaving 8 bases between them. CDR1 is MNHEY and CDR2 is SVGAGI in the germline V gene. This CDR3 is 12 amino acids long. CDR3 sequence reads: CASSRRGDTQYF. In nucleotides, the CDR3 is TGTGCCAGCAGTCGCAGGGGAGATACGCAGTATTTT.

V is TRBV16 and J is TRBJ2-2, with no clear D. Trimming shortened V by 0 bases and J by 5 bases, and 4 bases separated the two germline ends. The CDR3 is 13 amino acids. Germline-derived CDR1 and CDR2 are KGHSY and FQNENV. The CDR3 DNA follows: TGTGCCAGCAGCCAATCCGTGACCGGGGAGCTGTTTTTT. Translating it yields CASSQSVTGELFF.

The chain combines TRBV4-3 with TRBJ2-4; TRBD2 is a possible D gene (6 bases). The V and J ends lost 1 base and 4 bases respectively, with 14 bases between them. Germline-derived CDR1 and CDR2 are LGHNA and YSLEER. This CDR3 has 16 amino acids. CDR3 protein: CASSQGRDAPKNIQYF. The DNA for the CDR3 is TGCGCCAGCAGCCAAGGGAGGGACGCCCCTAAAAACATTCAGTACTTC.

V usage is TRBV5-1 and J usage is TRBJ1-2, with 8 nucleotides matching TRBD1. The V gene end was trimmed by 0 bases and the J gene end by 11 bases; junction bases not matched to a gene: 0. This CDR3 has 11 amino acids. CDR1 is SGHRS, CDR2 YFSETQ, per germline. The CDR3 DNA is TGCGCCAGCAGCTTGGGGACAGGGTACACCTTC. Translating gives CASSLGTGYTF.

The rearrangement links TRBV5-1 to TRBJ2-7, with a possible D match to TRBD2 (6 bases). The CDR3 sequence is 15 residues long. With 0 bases removed from V and 2 bases from J, the gap between germline ends came to 12 bases. CDR1 is SGHRS and CDR2 is YFSETQ in the germline V gene. This CDR3 is CASSLESGGTYEQYF. The DNA for the CDR3 is TGCGCCAGCAGCTTGGAGTCCGGCGGGACCTACGAGCAGTACTTC. Full variable domain (outside the CDR3, taken from reference TRBV5-1 and TRBJ2-7): KAGVTQTPRYLIKTRGQQVTLSCSPISGHRSVSWYQQTPGQGLQFLFEYFSETQRNKGNFPGRFSGRQFSNSRSEMNVSTLELGDSALYLCASSLESGGTYEQYFGPGTRLTVT.

Worth noting for this clone: The junction departs from the called germline gene at one end, perhaps through a read error. The CDR3 loop is CASSSRLAGEGISTDTRYF. CDR3 nucleotides: TGTGCCAGCAGCTCCAGACTAGCGGGAGAGGGAATTAGCACAGATACGCGGTATTTT. The rearrangement links TRBV7-8 to TRBJ2-3, with 12 nucleotides matching TRBD2. The germline V gene encodes CDR1 SGHVS and CDR2 FQNEAQ. There are 19 residues in the CDR3. Variable domain in full (rest from reference TRBV7-8 and TRBJ2-3): GAGVSQSPRYKVAKRGQDVALRCDPISGHVSLFWYQQALGQGPEFLTYFQNEAQLDKSGLPSDRFFAERPEGSVSTLKIQRTQQEDSAVYLCASSSRLAGEGISTDTRYFGPGTRLTVL.

This chain connects TRBV6-5 to TRBJ1-3; D call uncertain. This CDR3 has 15 residues. The V end lost 0 bases, the J end lost 5 bases, and 11 bases lay between the germline ends. Germline CDR1 MNHEY, CDR2 SVGAGI. The CDR3 reads CASSYSGQPRNTIYF. CDR3 DNA sequence: TGTGCCAGCAGTTACTCGGGCCAGCCTAGAAACACCATATATTTT.

V gene TRBV11-2 combines with J gene TRBJ1-2; weak D call: TRBD1 (6 bases). Germline values: CDR1 SGHAT, CDR2 FQNNGV. With 4 bases removed from V and 4 bases from J, the gap between germline ends came to 16 bases. The CDR3 length is 15 residues. The CDR3 reads CASSSHRERSYGYTF. CDR3 sequence (DNA): TGTGCCAGCAGCTCCCACAGGGAGCGCAGCTATGGCTACACCTTC.

The DNA of the CDR3 is TGTGCCAGCAGCCCGACAGGGGGCGTAGGCACTGAAGCTTTCTTT. This translates into CASSPTGGVGTEAFF. V gene TRBV11-2 combines with J gene TRBJ1-1; TRBD1 agrees at 10 bases. This CDR3 is 15 amino acids long. V was clipped by 5 bases and J by 4 bases; unmatched bases: 7. Germline CDR1 SGHAT, CDR2 FQNNGV.

The genes are TRBV5-6 and TRBJ1-1; D gene ambiguous. This CDR3 is built from 12 residues. Trimming removed 0 bases from V and 7 bases from J, with 7 bases in between. Germline CDR1 is SGHDT and CDR2 is YYEEEE. CDR3 sequence (DNA): TGTGCCAGCAGCTTGGCACTGAATGAAGCTTTCTTT. Residues: CASSLALNEAFF.

The chain combines TRBV29-1 with TRBJ1-2; 7 nucleotides line up with TRBD1. Germline V CDR1 and CDR2: SQVTM, ANQGSEA. This CDR3 has 16 amino acids. The V gene end was trimmed by 3 bases and the J gene end by 1 base; junction bases not matched to a gene: 11. CDR3 residues: CSVDRSWTGDNYGYTF. The CDR3 nucleotides are TGCAGCGTTGATAGATCATGGACAGGCGATAACTATGGCTACACCTTC.

This chain connects TRBV2 to TRBJ2-1, with 7 bases identical to TRBD1. CDR1 is SNHLY and CDR2 is FYNNEI in the germline V gene. V lost 6 bases and J lost 2; bases outside the gene matches: 10. The CDR3 length is 16 residues. The CDR3 sequence: CASSPDTGETYNEQFF. Here the CDR3 DNA reads TGTGCCAGCAGCCCCGACACAGGGGAAACCTACAATGAGCAGTTCTTC.